The sequence of this TCR beta chain was determined in a study of cytomegalovirus exposure and HLA in healthy donors (TCRdb year 2017). Background on the whole study: In an earlier analysis of 550 to 750 of the donors, 276 Gb of sequence data and about 110 million unique TCR beta sequences from 150 million to 200 million T cells were reported. Rather than using new phenotypic data, the later analysis identified candidate immune exposures from TCR beta sequences and from how often those sequences occurred across donors. Among roughly 370 genotyped donors of the cohort, an average of approximately 230,000 unique TCR beta nucleotide sequences were sequenced per donor, approximately 20% of them non-productive. All discovery cohort repertoires had been generated on a single sequencing platform. Alongside the repertoire data, information on donor age, sex, ethnicity and CMV serostatus was compiled. To decide whether each TCR beta V gene segment behaved as functional or pseudogenic, an earlier analysis of approximately 590 of the donors relied on high-throughput TCR beta sequencing. The genetic ancestry cluster associated with self-reported Caucasian donors included over 80% of the roughly 400 genotyped donors. A later genetic analysis took genome-wide SNP genotypes for 398 of the 666 donors and used that subset as a discovery cohort. Class I and class II HLA loci were covered by the typing at four-digit resolution. The study aimed to test whether cataloging public T cell receptors could reveal signatures of past pathogen exposure. About five DR-DQ haplotypes were treated as single units for association and clustering because of strong linkage in the cohort. Typing coverage differed by locus: A, B, C, DRB1 and DQB1 were typed in roughly 620-630 donors, DQA1 in about 550, DPA1 in 600 to 610, and DPB1 in around 440. The study profiled the T cell repertoires of 500 to 800 subjects by immunosequencing and related them to cytomegalovirus serostatus. A later analysis re-analyzed previously published TCR beta repertoires from roughly 600 donors and added high-resolution HLA genotyping to study TCR occurrence patterns. In addition to the first cohort of around 670 subjects, a separate validation cohort of 120 different subjects was used. Roughly 300 gigabases of sequencing data and 75 million to 85 million unique TCR sequences made up an early release that covered approximately 700 HLA-typed donors. To predict cytomegalovirus infection status, the study brought together high-throughput TCR immunosequencing, statistical association of individual TCRs with disease status, and machine learning. The paper as a whole reports these results and caveats: According to a later analysis, parvovirus B19, influenza, CMV and Epstein-Barr virus appeared linked to several top co-occurrence clusters. In a later genetic analysis, fewer N-insertions in productive TCRs were reported among donors in an Asian-associated ancestry cluster than the 666-donor mean. In this cohort, only TCR beta chains were sequenced, and detectable features were limited by the absence of alpha or paired-chain data. A few of the identified cytomegalovirus-associated TCR beta chains were confirmed in vitro to be specific for cytomegalovirus antigens. In a later analysis, 16,951 TCR beta sequences were associated with specific HLA alleles at a false discovery rate of 0.05. In an earlier analysis of roughly 560 of the donors, most TCR beta V segments were observed in productive rearrangements about 90% or about 30% of the time, broadly matching IMGT annotations. The authors suggested that the approach could potentially be extended to other disease states and immunological phenotypes. Because the 87-base-pair reads could not distinguish some IMGT-functional V segments, including TRBV6-2 and TRBV6-3, those segments were excluded. Because counts were too low, about 15 rarely observed V segments, including chromosome 9 orphons, were left out of the earlier analysis of about 620 of the donors. Immune exposure information for the cohort was limited to CMV serostatus. The sequencing pipeline was judged likely to have produced a cluster of highly shared sequence variants as a technical artifact. In a later genetic analysis, a missense DCLRE1C variant was associated with V-gene and J-gene trimming of TCR beta chains, and the association was replicated in an independent cohort. Presence/absence analyses assumed roughly uniform sequencing depth across donors, an assumption that may not hold. Linkage disequilibrium might explain the correlated functional status among segregating V segments, but an unknown experimental factor could not be excluded. Because HLA typing was unavailable for some donors at each locus, only the typed subset was used in association tests. Compared with equally common non-associated chains, HLA-associated TCR beta chains in a later analysis were more clonally expanded and had lower generation probabilities. When HLA alleles, especially DR and DQ, strongly co-occurred, attributing TCR associations to individual alleles was difficult. A further reported finding was that TCR beta sequences accurately predicted the HLA-A and HLA-B alleles for most subjects in the first cohort. While some public TCRs were present in many individuals, most TCR sequences turned up only very rarely across donors. A later analysis found that TCR association rates varied across HLA loci, with DRB1 alleles showing the most associated TCRs and HLA-C alleles the fewest. In a later analysis, most CMV-associated TCR beta chains were found to appear HLA-restricted, with HLA associations seemingly driven largely by CMV exposure. In the study, about 150 TCR beta chains were listed as associated with cytomegalovirus. In both the original and validation cohorts, the classifier was reported to diagnose cytomegalovirus status with high specificity and sensitivity.

The library was made by the immunoSEQ multiplex PCR assay. For the multiplex PCR, a mixture combining 60 forward primers for TCR Vbeta segments and 13 reverse primers for TCR Jbeta segments was used. A multiplex PCR assay on genomic DNA amplified the CDR3 region of rearranged TCR beta genes. Amplified TCR beta libraries were sequenced as 87-base-pair reads on the Illumina HiSeq System. On the study's bioinformatics: Across the roughly 700 repertoires, a later analysis counted around 80 million unique TCR beta chains, around 10 million of which were shared by at least two donors. Raw reads were error-corrected and collapsed into unique sequences with a nearest-neighbor algorithm that merged closely related sequences to remove PCR and sequencing errors. Alignment of CDR3 sequences to IMGT reference sequences was used to assign V, D and J gene segments. For a sequence to be retained, a match of at least six nucleotides was required to both a V gene segment and a J gene segment. Rearrangements were called productive when the CDR3 lacked stop codons and stayed in frame with V and J; all others were non-productive. Following IMGT convention, CDR3 was defined as the stretch from the second conserved V-encoded cysteine to the conserved J-encoded phenylalanine. The earlier analysis of some 600 of the donors excluded sequences that lacked an unambiguous match to a single V gene segment. An earlier analysis of around 600 of the donors classified V segments as functional when productive rearrangements were above 56.7% and as segregating when the standard deviation between donors was above 5%. A statistical classification framework was built to diagnose cytomegalovirus status from the catalog of TCR beta chain sequences. V and J gene assignment, in a later analysis, came from comparing TCR nucleotide sequences with IMGT/GENE-DB human TR gene sequences. In a later analysis, CDR3 sequences and most-parsimonious VDJ recombination scenarios were assigned using the TCRdist pipeline. In a later analysis, each TCR beta chain was defined by its CDR3 amino acid sequence together with its V-gene family, and reads lacking a unique V-gene family were excluded. A later analysis removed 500 to 650 highly shared, low-generation-probability nucleotide sequences to deal with suspected cross-contamination and a sequencing artifact. In a later analysis, a clonal expansion index was calculated for each public chain from normalized within-repertoire ranks of inferred template counts. In a later analysis, generation probabilities were computed with a VDJ recombination model fitted to out-of-frame rearrangements, and the resulting probabilities were checked against IGoR. A later analysis scored TCR-TCR, TCR-HLA and TCR-CMV co-occurrence with hypergeometric tests, applying a repertoire-size bias correction to TCR pairs. To estimate false discovery rates, a later analysis permuted the HLA or CMV assignments 20 times. In a later analysis, co-occurring TCRs were grouped with DBSCAN, and TCRdist sequence similarity was added when clustering was performed within HLA-allele-positive subsets. Co-occurrence clustering excluded repertoires with fewer than 30,000 or more than 120,000 public chains, plus five with anomalous nucleotide sharing. The clones in this table, taken by TCRdb from immuneACCESS, are in-frame only. Not every clone is retained; where verified, under half of the shortfall comes from an unresolved V gene, and the cause of the rest is unknown. Clone size and the V and J calls come from that table; the DNA yielded D and trimming. This sample gives around 53,000 clones in total; about 82% of them show up just once. The leading ten clones occupy around 1.5% of the sample.

In total, 666 healthy bone marrow donors made up the cohort. At the time of sampling, every cohort member was nominally healthy, though immune exposures that went unrecorded were likely present. The donor was CMV seronegative and was included in the group of approximately 350 seronegative cohort members. A peripheral blood sample was provided by each donor, and peripheral blood mononuclear cells were used for TCR beta sequencing. The Qiagen DNeasy Blood Extraction Kit was used to extract genomic DNA from the blood cell samples. Via the germline V gene, CDR1 is MNHEY and CDR2 SVGAGI. V is pruned by 4 bases and J by 6 bases, leaving 4 bases of the junction without a gene match. The CDR3 holds 15 amino acids from the cysteine to the phenylalanine. The entry retains the CDR3 DNA only, 45 bases that are in frame from base 1. This clone has a handful of counts. Its recognized antigen is unknown. No clone much larger than this one lies a single base away; base qualities are absent.

The TCR was taken from a man aged 25-40 years in good health and CMV-seronegative. Sequencing was done on a sample of PBMCs. This chain joins TRBV6-5 to TRBJ2-1; 12 central nucleotides agree with TRBD2. The DNA sequence is TGTGCCAGCAGTTCTCTAGCGGGAGGGGGCAATGAGCAGTTCTTC. Its protein product is CASSSLAGGGNEQFF.